This is a list of T cell receptor beta chains from one sample in a study of blood T cells in healthy people across ages. Each CDR3 protein is one row after TCRdb ran MiXCR on the 5' RACE reads. The table lists some 1.4 million distinct CDR3 sequences, around 42% of them singletons. Sequenced: blood. The receptors shown here come from a woman aged 18-29 years in good health. Each CDR3 is given with its conserved first and last residue. Fields, in order: V gene, J gene, clone size, D gene, CDR3 protein, CDR3 DNA. The D gene is left open where the match is weak. For some rows the clone size is stated as once, few or many, or as a class when expanded; others skip it.

TRBV12-3/TRBV12-4	TRBJ2-1	-	TRBD2	CASSLIAGNEQFF	TGTGCCAGCAGTCTCATAGCGGGGAATGAGCAGTTCTTC
TRBV25-1	TRBJ2-5	few	-	CASSARPYQETQYF	TGTGCCAGCAGTGCACGGCCCTACCAAGAGACCCAGTACTTC
TRBV7-2	TRBJ2-1	-	TRBD1	CASSHGTGSYDEQFF	TGTGCCAGCAGCCACGGGACAGGAAGTTACGATGAGCAGTTCTTC
TRBV20-1	TRBJ2-1	-	TRBD2	CSARDGASGARWEQFF	TGCAGTGCTAGAGATGGGGCTAGCGGGGCCCGCTGGGAGCAGTTCTTC
TRBV7-6	TRBJ2-6	-	TRBD1	CASSLEGTGGSGANVLTF	TGTGCCAGCAGCTTAGAAGGGACAGGGGGCTCAGGGGCCAACGTCCTGACTTTC
TRBV7-2	TRBJ1-2	-	TRBD1	CASSLDPGTVGGYTF	TGTGCCAGCAGCTTAGACCCTGGGACAGTCGGTGGCTACACCTTC
TRBV4-2	TRBJ2-1	-	TRBD2	CASSSLLAGGLREQFF	TGTGCCAGCAGCTCCCTACTAGCGGGGGGGCTAAGAGAGCAGTTCTTC
TRBV6-1	TRBJ2-7	-	-	CASSGGHYEQYF	TGTGCCAGCAGTGGGGGGCATTACGAGCAGTACTTC
TRBV7-9	TRBJ1-2	few	-	CASGLGGSDYGYTF	TGTGCCAGCGGCCTTGGGGGTTCTGACTATGGCTACACCTTC
TRBV20-1	TRBJ1-5	-	-	CSAATGNQPQHF	TGCAGTGCCGCAACGGGTAATCAGCCCCAGCATTTT
TRBV4-1	TRBJ2-1	-	TRBD2	CASSHQGLGLAGGNRYNEQFF	TGCGCCAGCAGCCATCAGGGATTGGGACTAGCGGGGGGTAATAGGTACAATGAGCAGTTCTTC
TRBV12-3/TRBV12-4	TRBJ1-5	-	-	CASSPDRYQPQHF	TGTGCCAGCAGCCCTGACAGATATCAGCCCCAGCATTTT
TRBV20-1	TRBJ2-7	once	TRBD2	CSARTQTSAAYEQYF	TGCAGTGCTAGGACCCAGACTAGCGCCGCCTACGAGCAGTACTTC
TRBV15	TRBJ1-6	-	-	CATSKGTDFSYNSPLHF	TGTGCCACCAGCAAGGGCACAGATTTCTCCTATAATTCACCCCTCCACTTT
TRBV4-1	TRBJ2-7	-	TRBD2	CASTRLGLAGHEQYF	TGCGCCAGCACCCGACTCGGACTAGCGGGACACGAGCAGTACTTC
TRBV6-1	TRBJ2-5	-	TRBD1	CASRRTGETQYF	TGTGCCAGCCGAAGGACAGGGGAGACCCAGTACTTC
TRBV5-6	TRBJ2-3	-	-	CASSWEKWGTDTQYF	TGTGCCAGCAGCTGGGAAAAGTGGGGCACAGATACGCAGTATTTT
TRBV9	TRBJ1-6	-	-	CASSVSTGLTNSPLHF	TGTGCCAGCAGCGTTTCTACGGGACTGACTAATTCACCCCTCCACTTT
TRBV30	TRBJ1-2	-	TRBD1	CAWSGDRGDYGYTF	TGTGCCTGGAGTGGTGACAGGGGGGACTATGGCTACACCTTC
TRBV4-2	TRBJ2-7	many	-	CASSQDLGSPYEQYF	TGTGCCAGCAGCCAAGATCTCGGTAGTCCGTACGAGCAGTACTTC
TRBV6-1	TRBJ2-1	few	TRBD2	CASILTGGVLLLEQFF	TGTGCCAGCATCTTGACCGGGGGGGTCCTTCTGCTTGAGCAGTTCTTC
TRBV4-1	TRBJ2-2	-	-	CASSSGQGGAGELFF	TGCGCCAGCAGCTCCGGGCAGGGTGGGGCCGGGGAGCTGTTTTTT
TRBV29-1	TRBJ1-3	-	-	CSAETDSGNTIYF	TGCAGCGCAGAGACAGACTCTGGAAACACCATATATTTT
TRBV6-2/TRBV6-3	TRBJ1-1	-	-	CASSTDPRGEAFF	TGTGCCAGCAGTACAGACCCACGGGGTGAAGCTTTCTTT
TRBV24-1	TRBJ2-1	many	-	CATSGPFGNEQFF	TGTGCCACCAGCGGACCATTTGGCAATGAGCAGTTCTTC
TRBV7-2	TRBJ2-3	many	-	CASSLGPLTDTQYF	TGTGCCAGCAGCTTGGGTCCACTCACAGATACGCAGTATTTT
TRBV20-1	TRBJ2-3	-	TRBD2	CSAERTSAEDTQYF	TGCAGTGCGGAACGGACTAGTGCGGAAGATACGCAGTATTTT
TRBV28	TRBJ1-1	-	TRBD1	CAIYSSLGRGTEAFF	TGTGCTATATATTCGTCGTTAGGCAGGGGGACTGAAGCTTTCTTT
TRBV3-1	TRBJ2-1	-	TRBD1	CASSQVWDSNEQFF	TGTGCCAGCAGCCAAGTCTGGGACAGCAATGAGCAGTTCTTC
TRBV28	TRBJ1-2	few	-	CASSLPGTNYGYTF	TGTGCCAGCAGTTTGCCCGGGACTAACTATGGCTACACCTTC
TRBV5-1	TRBJ2-3	-	-	CASKPVGPSTDTQYF	TGCGCCAGCAAACCGGTGGGTCCAAGCACAGATACGCAGTATTTT
TRBV28	TRBJ1-1	-	-	CASTPLGDVNTEAFF	TGTGCCAGCACCCCCTTGGGGGACGTCAACACTGAAGCTTTCTTT
TRBV6-1	TRBJ2-2	-	-	CASSLQETGELFF	TGTGCCAGCAGCCTCCAAGAGACCGGGGAGCTGTTTTTT
TRBV4-1	TRBJ1-6	-	-	CASSDPASGSPLHF	TGCGCCAGCAGCGACCCGGCCTCCGGGTCACCCCTCCACTTT
TRBV10-3	TRBJ2-5	-	-	CAISNQGGRETQYF	TGTGCCATCAGTAACCAGGGCGGCCGAGAGACCCAGTACTTC
TRBV9	TRBJ2-1	-	TRBD2	CASSVSSGQTSNEQFF	TGTGCCAGCAGCGTTTCTAGCGGCCAGACCTCCAATGAGCAGTTCTTC
TRBV7-2	TRBJ1-2	few	-	CASSLAGRADYGYTF	TGTGCCAGCAGCTTAGCTGGCAGGGCTGACTATGGCTACACCTTC
TRBV6-1	TRBJ2-4	-	-	CASSPSVSGKNIQYF	TGTGCCAGCAGTCCCAGCGTGTCGGGCAAAAACATTCAGTACTTC
TRBV6-5	TRBJ1-1	once	-	CASMWGARTEAFF	TGTGCCAGCATGTGGGGGGCGCGTACTGAAGCTTTCTTT
TRBV24-1	TRBJ1-2	-	-	CATSDPGQLYGYTF	TGTGCCACCAGTGATCCCGGACAGCTCTATGGCTACACCTTC
TRBV27	TRBJ2-7	few	-	CASTLRGEGSYEQYF	TGTGCCAGCACTCTCCGGGGAGAGGGTTCCTACGAGCAGTACTTC
TRBV11-2	TRBJ1-2	-	-	CASSLVGQIDGYTF	TGTGCCAGCAGCCTGGTGGGGCAGATCGATGGCTACACCTTC
TRBV12-3/TRBV12-4	TRBJ1-4	once	-	CASSLSRDVDEKLFF	TGTGCCAGCAGTTTATCCCGGGACGTGGATGAAAAACTGTTTTTT
TRBV3-1	TRBJ2-3	few	-	CASRGLPSVGSDTQYF	TGTGCCAGCAGAGGCCTCCCTAGCGTCGGTAGTGATACGCAGTATTTT
TRBV12-3/TRBV12-4	TRBJ1-5	-	-	CASSYRVNQPQHF	TGTGCCAGCAGTTACAGAGTCAATCAGCCCCAGCATTTT
TRBV20-1	TRBJ2-3	few	-	CSATTLYTDTQYF	TGCAGTGCAACGACTTTATACACAGATACGCAGTATTTT
TRBV7-9	TRBJ2-1	-	TRBD1	CASSLTGQSCNEQFF	TGTGCCAGCAGCTTAACGGGACAGAGCTGCAATGAGCAGTTCTTC
TRBV12-3/TRBV12-4	TRBJ2-1	-	TRBD2	CASSLAGLVKQFF	TGTGCCAGCAGTTTAGCGGGACTAGTAAAGCAGTTCTTC
TRBV11-2	TRBJ2-3	-	-	CASSYKITTDTQYF	TGTGCCAGCAGCTATAAAATCACCACAGATACGCAGTATTTT
TRBV4-2	TRBJ1-4	-	TRBD1	CASSQDGTGGPDEKLFF	TGTGCCAGCAGCCAAGATGGGACAGGGGGTCCCGATGAAAAACTGTTTTTT
TRBV6-1	TRBJ1-2	once	-	CASSPIPGEDGYTF	TGTGCCAGCAGTCCCATCCCAGGGGAGGATGGCTACACCTTC
TRBV29-1	TRBJ2-5	-	TRBD1	CSTRDRTQETQYF	TGCAGCACCCGGGACAGGACCCAAGAGACCCAGTACTTC
TRBV5-1	TRBJ2-1	-	-	CASSVGLGNNERFF	-
TRBV7-2	TRBJ2-1	once	-	CASSPHLANSYNEQFF	TGTGCCAGCAGCCCTCACCTAGCGAACTCCTACAATGAGCAGTTCTTC
TRBV11-2	TRBJ2-1	few	TRBD2	CASSPSSGLVQHNEQFF	TGTGCCAGCAGCCCTAGCTCAGGACTAGTTCAACACAATGAGCAGTTCTTC